This is a list of T cell receptor beta chains from one sample in a study of T cell repertoires in cytomegalovirus infection. These receptors' antigens are unknown. TCRdb reprocessed the reads via MiXCR and lists one record per CDR3 protein. This sample has about 160,000 distinct CDR3 sequences, with about a fifth found just once. The specimen comprised CD8+ T cells from cultured PBMCs, sampled from culture after CMV antigen stimulation. The receptors were gathered from a human donor in good health (CMV status not recorded). Some clones in this sample may be carry-over from other donors' samples. The conserved cysteine and the conserved F or W are not part of the CDR3 here. The order of the fields is V gene, J gene, CDR3 protein.

TRBV5-6	TRBJ1-1	ASRWGSTEAF
TRBV5-1	TRBJ2-7	ASNEGGTGAYEQY
TRBV7-6	TRBJ2-7	ASSLRWGGSGYEQY
TRBV7-6	TRBJ1-1	ASSLETGNTEAF
TRBV7-9	TRBJ2-7	ASSGTDDSYEQY
TRBV7-9	TRBJ2-1	ASSPAGQGGNEQF
TRBV28	TRBJ1-5	ASSFTQGDQPQH
TRBV6-5	TRBJ1-2	ASSYSSTGGPYNYGYT
TRBV7-9	TRBJ1-6	ASGALLVIGDGSPLH
TRBV7-2	TRBJ1-2	ASSLSWDGYT
TRBV19	TRBJ2-3	ASSPSIRRKGTTDTQY
TRBV4-1	TRBJ1-4	ASSRLSTPTNEKLF
TRBV6-1	TRBJ1-5	ATEVLEPQH
TRBV27	TRBJ1-1	ASSFSRGTEAF
TRBV7-2	TRBJ1-2	ASSHPGQGIYGYT
TRBV27	TRBJ1-5	ASLPQGALNQPQH
TRBV7-9	TRBJ2-2	ASSRGATGGTGELF
TRBV4-1	TRBJ1-1	ASWPGRGTEAF
TRBV6-1	TRBJ2-7	ASRLGQPYEQY
TRBV7-2	TRBJ2-6	ASTTGARGSGANVLT
TRBV12-3/TRBV12-4	TRBJ1-4	ASTHIGTDEKLF
TRBV4-1	TRBJ1-1	ASSQDVYTEAF
TRBV7-9	TRBJ2-7	ASSPHGEQY
TRBV5-1	TRBJ2-1	ASSLADRGLYNEQF
TRBV7-6	TRBJ1-1	ASSLEGQGSNTEAF
TRBV6-5	TRBJ2-7	ASKLGVEY
TRBV11-3	TRBJ2-1	ASSEDNEQF
TRBV4-3	TRBJ1-2	ASSGSEGGWRGYT
TRBV7-9	TRBJ1-1	ASREGRGLNTEAF
TRBV28	TRBJ1-1	ASSFPLAGLNTEAF
TRBV12-3/TRBV12-4	TRBJ2-1	ASSLGWGSYNEQF
TRBV4-1	TRBJ1-1	ASSPFGDVGTEAF
TRBV4-1	TRBJ2-7	ASSHLDGSYEQY
TRBV15	TRBJ2-7	ATSRDGGTVDTYEQY
TRBV7-2	TRBJ2-3	ASAIPGQTDTQY
TRBV7-8	TRBJ1-1	ASRYLMPNTEAF
TRBV7-9	TRBJ2-5	ASSSPADTGNYYQETQY
TRBV6-1	TRBJ2-5	ASSELGGRETQY
TRBV20-1	TRBJ2-3	SARRTLAGNDTDTQY
TRBV7-3	TRBJ1-1	ASSLSNGAF
TRBV7-9	TRBJ2-7	ASSGRDRLPYEQY
TRBV7-8	TRBJ1-1	ASSSVPTGPEAF
TRBV4-3	TRBJ2-7	ASSQDRTGNSYEQY
TRBV7-9	TRBJ1-4	ASSTGTGGRMNEKLF
TRBV7-6	TRBJ2-7	ASSLEGDSYEQY
TRBV27	TRBJ1-2	ASSATGNYGYT
TRBV15	TRBJ2-3	ATSTSTGDTQY
TRBV7-8	TRBJ2-7	ASSLGQRNEDEQY
TRBV29-1	TRBJ1-2	SVEQYNAGYT
TRBV7-8	TRBJ1-6	ASSTPGQGPYNSPLH
TRBV10-3	TRBJ2-2	AIWGAGELF
TRBV12-3/TRBV12-4	TRBJ1-2	ASRGATGGFYGYT
TRBV7-8	TRBJ2-4	ASSLQRAPQLAKNIQY